This T cell receptor (beta chain) is drawn from a study of identical twins. Study-wide points: In zero-insertion analyses, partial confounding could arise from invariant MAIT and iNKT cells. Carriage of fewer insertions was seen in abundant cord blood beta clonotypes, whereas memory repertoires showed none.

MiXCR, applied by TCRdb to the 5' RACE reads, yields one record per CDR3 protein. The sample lists roughly 490,000 distinct CDR3 sequences, roughly an eighth seen once, with approximately 1% in the top ten. Germline values: CDR1 LGHNA, CDR2 YSLEER. The CDR3 runs 16 residues. V lost 0 bases and J lost 2; bases outside the gene matches: 6. In its sample, this clonotype was seen a few times. What it binds is unknown. Each donor (without exception) was a healthy Caucasian. Separately, the same data were catalogued under a study of yellow fever vaccine responses in identical twins.

This TCR was sampled from a woman aged 18-29 years in good health. The chain has TRBV4-3 and TRBJ2-7; 8 bases match TRBD1. What was sequenced was CD4+ T cells sorted from blood. For the CDR3, the DNA is TGCGCCAGCAGCCAAGATTATGGGACAGGACCCTACGAGCAGTACTTC. It codes for CASSQDYGTGPYEQYF.